This TCR beta chain emerged from a study of T cell responses to AZD1222 COVID-19 vaccine. Repertoires were generated with immunoSEQ multiplex PCR, while TCRdb's copy carries only in-frame clones and drops some. The sample shows around 120,000 clones, more than 85% of them seen only once. This clonotype was obtained from an adult who received the AZD1222 COVID-19 vaccine. The specimen comprised peripheral blood, sampled 28 days after the second AZD1222 dose.

CDR3 nucleotide sequence: TGTGCCAGCAGTTACGGGGGGCCCGTCACAGATACGCAGTATTTT. Protein product: CASSYGGPVTDTQYF. The V and J genes are TRBV6-5 and TRBJ2-3; tentatively, D is TRBD1 or TRBD2 (6 bases each). Trimming removed 2 bases at V and 2 bases at J, with 11 bases between. Looked up from germline, CDR1 is MNHEY and CDR2 is SVGAGI. This CDR3 region has 15 residues.